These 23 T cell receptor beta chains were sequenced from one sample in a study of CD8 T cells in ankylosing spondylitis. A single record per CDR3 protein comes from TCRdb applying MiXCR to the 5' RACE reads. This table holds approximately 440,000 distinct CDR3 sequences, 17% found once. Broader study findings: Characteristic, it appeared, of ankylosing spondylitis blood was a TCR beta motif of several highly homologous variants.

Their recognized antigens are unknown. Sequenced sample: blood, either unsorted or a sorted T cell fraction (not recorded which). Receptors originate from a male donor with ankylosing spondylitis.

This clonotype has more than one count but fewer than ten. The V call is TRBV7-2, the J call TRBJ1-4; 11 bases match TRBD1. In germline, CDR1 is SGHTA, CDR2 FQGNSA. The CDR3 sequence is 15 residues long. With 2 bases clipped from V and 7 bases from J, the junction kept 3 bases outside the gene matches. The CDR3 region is CASSLRTGGGEKLFF. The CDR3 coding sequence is TGTGCCAGCAGCTTACGGACAGGGGGCGGTGAAAAACTGTTTTTT.

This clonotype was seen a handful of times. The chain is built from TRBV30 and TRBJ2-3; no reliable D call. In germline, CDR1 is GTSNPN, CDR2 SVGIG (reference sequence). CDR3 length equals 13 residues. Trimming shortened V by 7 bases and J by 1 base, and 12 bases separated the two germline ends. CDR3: CASKPGGTDTQYF. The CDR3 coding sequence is TGTGCCTCCAAGCCCGGCGGCACAGATACGCAGTATTTT.

Written as DNA, the CDR3 is TGTGCCAGCAGCCCCCTGGGACTCGGTGAGGGCTACACCTTC. It specifies CASSPLGLGEGYTF. The rearrangement links TRBV5-5 to TRBJ1-2; D might be TRBD1 (5 bases). Trimming took 4 bases from V and 8 from J, leaving 18 bases between them. The CDR3 contains 14 residues. Per germline, CDR1 SGHKS and CDR2 YYEKEE (reference sequence).

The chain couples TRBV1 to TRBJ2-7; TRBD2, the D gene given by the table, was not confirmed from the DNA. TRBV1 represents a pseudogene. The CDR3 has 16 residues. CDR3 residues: CTSSQGVRAGGPSQYF. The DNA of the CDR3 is TGCACCAGCAGCCAAGGGGTCCGAGCGGGAGGGCCGTCGCAGTACTTC.

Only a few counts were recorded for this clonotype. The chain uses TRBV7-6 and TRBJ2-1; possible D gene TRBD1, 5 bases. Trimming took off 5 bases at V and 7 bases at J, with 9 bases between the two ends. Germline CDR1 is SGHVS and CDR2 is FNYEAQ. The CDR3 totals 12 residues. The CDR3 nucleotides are TGTGCCAGCAGCAATAGACAGAATGAGCAGTTCTTC. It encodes CASSNRQNEQFF.

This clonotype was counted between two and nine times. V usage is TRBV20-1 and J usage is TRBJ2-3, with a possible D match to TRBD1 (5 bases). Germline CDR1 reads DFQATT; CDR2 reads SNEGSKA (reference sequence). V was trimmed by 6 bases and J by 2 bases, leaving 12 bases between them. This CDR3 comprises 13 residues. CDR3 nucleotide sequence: TGCAGTGCCCCCGTAGGGGTCACAGATACGCAGTATTTT. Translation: CSAPVGVTDTQYF.

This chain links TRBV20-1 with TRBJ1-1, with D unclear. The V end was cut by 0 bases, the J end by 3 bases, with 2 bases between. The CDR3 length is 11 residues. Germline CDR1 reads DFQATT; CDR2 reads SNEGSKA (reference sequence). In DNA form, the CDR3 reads TGCAGTGCTAGAGATTACACTGAAGCTTTCTTT. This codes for CSARDYTEAFF.

The DNA for the CDR3 is TGTGCCACCAGCAGACAGGGGGCTGCATATAGCAATCAGCCCCAGCATTTT. Its protein product is CATSRQGAAYSNQPQHF. The chain couples TRBV15 to TRBJ1-5, with 8 bases that match TRBD1. V lost 2 bases, J lost 0 bases, and 6 bases stayed unmatched. This CDR3 has 17 residues. Germline V gene lookup returns CDR1 LNHNV and CDR2 YYDKDF (reference sequence).

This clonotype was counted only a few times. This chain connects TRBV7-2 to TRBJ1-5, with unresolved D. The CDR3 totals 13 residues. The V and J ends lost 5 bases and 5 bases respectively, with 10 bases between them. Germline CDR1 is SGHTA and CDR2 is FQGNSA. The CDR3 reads CASSATGDQPQHF. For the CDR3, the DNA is TGTGCCAGCAGCGCAACCGGGGATCAGCCCCAGCATTTT.

The CDR3 loop is CASSLKASGGPYEQYF. The CDR3 DNA reads as TGTGCCAGCAGCTTAAAGGCTAGCGGGGGACCCTACGAGCAGTACTTC. The rearrangement links TRBV7-2 to TRBJ2-7, with 10 bases aligning to TRBD2. Trimming took 2 bases from V and 2 from J; bases not matched to a gene: 6. CDR3 length: 16 amino acids. In germline, CDR1 is SGHTA, CDR2 FQGNSA.

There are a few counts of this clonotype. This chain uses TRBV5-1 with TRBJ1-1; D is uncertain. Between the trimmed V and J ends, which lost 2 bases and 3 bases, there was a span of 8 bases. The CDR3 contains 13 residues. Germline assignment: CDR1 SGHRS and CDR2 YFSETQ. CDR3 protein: CASSFKWDTEAFF. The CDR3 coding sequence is TGCGCCAGCAGCTTCAAGTGGGACACTGAAGCTTTCTTT. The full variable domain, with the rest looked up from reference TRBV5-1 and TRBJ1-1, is KAGVTQTPRYLIKTRGQQVTLSCSPISGHRSVSWYQQTPGQGLQFLFEYFSETQRNKGNFPGRFSGRQFSNSRSEMNVSTLELGDSALYLCASSFKWDTEAFFGQGTRLTVV.

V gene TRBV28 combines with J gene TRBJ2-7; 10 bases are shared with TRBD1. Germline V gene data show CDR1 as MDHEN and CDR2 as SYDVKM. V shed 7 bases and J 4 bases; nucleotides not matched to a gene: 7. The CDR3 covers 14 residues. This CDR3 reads CASMKTGGPYEQYF. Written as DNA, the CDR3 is TGTGCCAGCATGAAGACAGGGGGCCCTTACGAGCAGTACTTC.

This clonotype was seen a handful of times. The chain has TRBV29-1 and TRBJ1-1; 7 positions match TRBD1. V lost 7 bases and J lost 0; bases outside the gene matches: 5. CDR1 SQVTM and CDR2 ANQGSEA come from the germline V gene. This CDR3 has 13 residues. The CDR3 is CSADRALNTEAFF. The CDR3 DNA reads TGCAGCGCCGACAGGGCCTTGAACACTGAAGCTTTCTTT.

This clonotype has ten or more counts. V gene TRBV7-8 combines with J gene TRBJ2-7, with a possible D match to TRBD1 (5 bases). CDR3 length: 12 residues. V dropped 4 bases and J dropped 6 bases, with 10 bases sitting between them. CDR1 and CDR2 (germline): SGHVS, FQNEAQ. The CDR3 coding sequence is TGTGCCAGCAGCTCCAAGGGGATCGAGCAGTACTTC. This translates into CASSSKGIEQYF.

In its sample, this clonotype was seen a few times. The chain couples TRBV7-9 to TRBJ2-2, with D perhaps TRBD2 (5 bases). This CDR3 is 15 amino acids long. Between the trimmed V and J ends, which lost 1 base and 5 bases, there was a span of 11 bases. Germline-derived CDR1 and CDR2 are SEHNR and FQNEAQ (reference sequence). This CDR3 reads CASSLGASGTGELFF. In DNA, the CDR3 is TGTGCCAGCAGCTTAGGGGCAAGCGGAACCGGGGAGCTGTTTTTT. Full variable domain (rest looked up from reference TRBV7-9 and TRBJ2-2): DTGVSQNPRHKITKRGQNVTFRCDPISEHNRLYWYRQTLGQGPEFLTYFQNEAQLEKSRLLSDRFSAERPKGSFSTLEIQRTEQGDSAMYLCASSLGASGTGELFFGEGSRLTVL.

The CDR3 DNA follows: TGTGCCAGCAGCTTAGAGGGGAGCAGGGCCAATTCACCCCTCCACTTT. Translated, it gives CASSLEGSRANSPLHF. V is TRBV11-3 and J is TRBJ1-6; D perhaps matches TRBD1 (5 bases). The germline V gene encodes CDR1 SGHNT and CDR2 YENEEA. V was pared by 0 bases and J by 7 bases, with 13 bases between. The CDR3 sequence is 16 residues long.

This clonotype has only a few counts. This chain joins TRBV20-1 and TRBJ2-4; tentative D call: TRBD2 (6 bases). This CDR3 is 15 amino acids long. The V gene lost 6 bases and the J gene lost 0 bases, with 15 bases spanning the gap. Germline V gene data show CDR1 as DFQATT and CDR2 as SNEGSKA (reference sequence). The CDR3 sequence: CSATRASVAKNIQYF. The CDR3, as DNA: TGCAGTGCCACTAGGGCTAGCGTAGCCAAAAACATTCAGTACTTC.

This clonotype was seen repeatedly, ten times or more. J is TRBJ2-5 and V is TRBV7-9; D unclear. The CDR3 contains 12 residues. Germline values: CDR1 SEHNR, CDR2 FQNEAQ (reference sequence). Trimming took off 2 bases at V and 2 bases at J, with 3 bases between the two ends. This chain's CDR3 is CASSLRQETQYF. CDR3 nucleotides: TGTGCCAGCAGCTTAAGGCAAGAGACCCAGTACTTC. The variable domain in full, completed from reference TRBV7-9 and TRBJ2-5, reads DTGVSQNPRHKITKRGQNVTFRCDPISEHNRLYWYRQTLGQGPEFLTYFQNEAQLEKSRLLSDRFSAERPKGSFSTLEIQRTEQGDSAMYLCASSLRQETQYFGPGTRLLVL.

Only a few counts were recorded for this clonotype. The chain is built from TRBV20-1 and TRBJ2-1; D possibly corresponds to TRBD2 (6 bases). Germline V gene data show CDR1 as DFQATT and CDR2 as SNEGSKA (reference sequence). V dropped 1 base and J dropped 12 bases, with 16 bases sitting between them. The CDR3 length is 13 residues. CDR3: CSARGVMGRRQFF. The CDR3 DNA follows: TGCAGTGCTAGAGGGGTGATGGGGAGGCGGCAGTTCTTC.

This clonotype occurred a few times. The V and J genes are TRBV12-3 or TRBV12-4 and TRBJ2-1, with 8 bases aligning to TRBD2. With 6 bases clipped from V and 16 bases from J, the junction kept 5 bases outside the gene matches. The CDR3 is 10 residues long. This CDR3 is CASSGTRIFF. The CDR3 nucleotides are TGTGCCAGCAGCGGGACTAGGATTTTCTTC.

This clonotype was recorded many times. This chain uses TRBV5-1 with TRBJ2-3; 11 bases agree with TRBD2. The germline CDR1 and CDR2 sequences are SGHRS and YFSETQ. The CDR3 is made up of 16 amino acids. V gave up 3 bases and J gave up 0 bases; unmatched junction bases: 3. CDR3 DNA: TGCGCCAGCAGCTCCTGGACTAGCGGGAGCACAGATACGCAGTATTTT. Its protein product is CASSSWTSGSTDTQYF.

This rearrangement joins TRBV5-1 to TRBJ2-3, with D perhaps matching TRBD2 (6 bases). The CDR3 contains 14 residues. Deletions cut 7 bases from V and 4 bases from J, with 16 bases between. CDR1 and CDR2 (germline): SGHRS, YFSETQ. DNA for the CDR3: TGCGCCAGCGGAACCTACGGGGGTCCAGATACGCAGTATTTT. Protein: CASGTYGGPDTQYF. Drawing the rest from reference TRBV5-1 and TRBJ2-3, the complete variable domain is KAGVTQTPRYLIKTRGQQVTLSCSPISGHRSVSWYQQTPGQGLQFLFEYFSETQRNKGNFPGRFSGRQFSNSRSEMNVSTLELGDSALYLCASGTYGGPDTQYFGPGTRLTVL.

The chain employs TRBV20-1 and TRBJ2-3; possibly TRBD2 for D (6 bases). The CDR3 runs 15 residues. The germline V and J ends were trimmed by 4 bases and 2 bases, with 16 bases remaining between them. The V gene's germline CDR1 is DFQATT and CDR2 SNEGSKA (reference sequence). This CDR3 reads CSANKLSSVTDTQYF. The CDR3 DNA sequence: TGCAGTGCTAACAAACTATCTAGCGTCACAGATACGCAGTATTTT.